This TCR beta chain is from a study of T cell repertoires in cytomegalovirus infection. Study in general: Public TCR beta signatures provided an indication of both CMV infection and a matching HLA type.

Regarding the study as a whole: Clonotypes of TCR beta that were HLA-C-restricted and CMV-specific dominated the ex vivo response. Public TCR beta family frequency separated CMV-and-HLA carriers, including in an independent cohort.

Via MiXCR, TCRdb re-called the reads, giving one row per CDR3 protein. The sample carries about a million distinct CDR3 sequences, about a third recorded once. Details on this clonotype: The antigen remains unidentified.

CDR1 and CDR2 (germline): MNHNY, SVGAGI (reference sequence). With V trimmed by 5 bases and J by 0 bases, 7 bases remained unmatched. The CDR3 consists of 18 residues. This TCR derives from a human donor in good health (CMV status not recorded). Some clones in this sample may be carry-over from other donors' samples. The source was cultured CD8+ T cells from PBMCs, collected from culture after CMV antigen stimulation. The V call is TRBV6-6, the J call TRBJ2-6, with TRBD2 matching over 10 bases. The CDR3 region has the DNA TGTGCCAGCAGTGGTTTAGCGGGGGGTAGCTCTGGGGCCAACGTCCTGACTTTC. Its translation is CASSGLAGGSSGANVLTF.